The present entry profiles one T cell receptor (beta chain) with its context. Its antigen remains unidentified. Germline V gives CDR1 SGHDT, CDR2 YYEEEE. The CDR3 is made up of 13 amino acids. The germline V and J ends were trimmed by 0 bases and 7 bases, with 8 bases remaining between them. The data stem from a study of identical twins. Findings of the study overall: Memory repertoires showed no such pattern, whereas abundant cord blood beta clonotypes carried fewer insertions. Cross-sectional statistics, not tracking of the same donors, supported the conclusions. Possibly, invariant MAIT and iNKT cells partly confounded zero-insertion analyses. Recombination models fit unrelated individuals' TCR alpha sharing but underestimated twins'.

MiXCR, run by TCRdb on the 5' RACE reads, gives a single entry per CDR3 protein. The table includes 500,000 or so distinct CDR3 sequences, roughly an eighth detected once. This same sample was also taken into another study, of yellow fever vaccine responses in identical twins.

The TCR originated in a woman under 30 in good health. Sequences were obtained from CD4+ T cells sorted from blood. V is TRBV5-6 and J is TRBJ1-5, with no clear D. The CDR3 sequence: CASSLAAGQPQHF. CDR3 nucleotide sequence: TGTGCCAGCAGCTTGGCCGCCGGACAGCCCCAGCATTTT.